The 31 T cell receptor beta chains below all came from one sample that was sequenced in a study of blood T cell repertoires in COVID-19. Repertoires were generated with immunoSEQ multiplex PCR, while TCRdb's copy carries only in-frame clones and drops some. The repertoire holds about 300,000 clones, with 90% as singletons. The sample was peripheral blood. Receptor source: a woman between 45 and 60 years old with COVID-19, enrolled during active disease.

A few counts support this clone. V usage is TRBV10-1 and J usage is TRBJ2-3; 7 bases align to TRBD2. With 8 bases clipped from V and 2 bases from J, the junction kept 7 bases outside the gene matches. This CDR3 comprises 14 residues. The germline V gene has CDR1 WNHNN and CDR2 SYGVQD (reference sequence). CDR3 bases: TGCGCCAGCGGAGTAGCGGGCGTCACAGATACGCAGTATTTT. This encodes CASGVAGVTDTQYF.

The chain combines TRBV6-2 or TRBV6-3 with TRBJ2-1, with 11 bases lining up with TRBD2. Germline CDR1 is MNHEY and CDR2 is SVGEGT. J gave up 6 bases and V 0 bases, and 4 bases lay outside the gene matches. The CDR3 is 16 residues long. The CDR3 is CASSYSASGGINEQFF. CDR3 sequence (DNA): TGTGCCAGCAGTTACTCCGCTAGCGGGGGGATCAATGAGCAGTTCTTC.

The chain carries TRBV19 and TRBJ2-1; D may be TRBD2 (5 bases). The CDR3 extends over 15 amino acids. Trimming left V 3 bases short and J 1 base short, with 10 bases between. The germline V gene has CDR1 LNHDA and CDR2 SQIVND (reference sequence). CDR3 loop: CASSIFAGSYNEQFF. CDR3 sequence (DNA): TGTGCCAGTAGTATCTTCGCGGGTTCCTACAATGAGCAGTTCTTC.

The chain links TRBV30 to TRBJ1-1; 7 positions match TRBD1. This CDR3 region has 13 residues. The trim removed 3 bases at V and 12 bases at J, leaving 13 bases unmatched. Germline-derived CDR1 and CDR2 are GTSNPN and SVGIG (reference sequence). The CDR3 sequence: CAWSRKQGSESFF. The CDR3 region has the DNA TGTGCCTGGAGCCGAAAACAGGGGAGCGAGTCTTTCTTT.

The V call is TRBV3-1 (or the pseudogene TRBV3-2), the J call TRBJ2-1; a weak D match, TRBD2 (6 bases). This CDR3 spans 13 amino acids. From germline, CDR1 is LGHDT and CDR2 YNNKEL (reference sequence). With 4 bases removed from V and 11 bases from J, the gap between germline ends came to 15 bases. The CDR3 nucleotides read TGTGCCAGCAGCCGCCTACAGGAGGGAAAGCAGTTCTTC. Its protein product is CASSRLQEGKQFF.

The chain couples TRBV5-1 to TRBJ2-1; TRBD1 is a possible D gene (5 bases). This CDR3 region has 18 residues. V was cut by 4 bases and J by 0 bases, with 20 bases left in between. Germline CDR1 SGHRS, CDR2 YFSETQ. CDR3 DNA: TGCGCCAGCAGCCCCGAAGGACAAATCAAGGGCTCCTACAATGAGCAGTTCTTC. Protein: CASSPEGQIKGSYNEQFF.

The chain uses TRBV30 and TRBJ1-1; D not certain. Germline CDR1 GTSNPN, CDR2 SVGIG (reference sequence). V was shortened by 4 bases and J by 0 bases, with 6 bases between the two germline ends. The CDR3 has 12 residues. CDR3 DNA sequence: TGTGCCTGGATTATAATGAACACTGAAGCTTTCTTT. Amino acids: CAWIIMNTEAFF.

The rearrangement uses TRBV7-9 and TRBJ2-3, with 7 positions matching TRBD1. This CDR3 is 14 amino acids long. V shed 5 bases, J shed 6 bases, and the junction held 8 bases outside the gene matches. The germline V gene encodes CDR1 SEHNR and CDR2 FQNEAQ (reference sequence). CDR3 bases: TGTGCCAGCAGCAAACAGGGGCGCGGGGATACGCAGTATTTT. Its translation is CASSKQGRGDTQYF.

The chain links TRBV5-1 to TRBJ2-7, with no clear D. The V end was cut by 3 bases, the J end by 7 bases, with 17 bases between. Germline CDR1 and CDR2: SGHRS and YFSETQ. The CDR3 covers 14 residues. CDR3 region: CASSSLDILEEQYF. The CDR3 nucleotides read TGCGCCAGCAGCTCGCTCGACATCCTCGAGGAGCAGTACTTC.

This sequence joins TRBV2 and TRBJ2-7; a possible D gene is TRBD1 (6 bases). The CDR3 runs to 14 residues. V was clipped by 7 bases and J by 0 bases, with 13 bases between them. CDR1 and CDR2 (germline): SNHLY, FYNNEI. CDR3 protein: CASNAGTLSYEQYF. CDR3 sequence (DNA): TGTGCCAGCAACGCCGGGACACTCTCCTACGAGCAGTACTTC.

The chain is built from TRBV6-6 and TRBJ1-1; tentative D call: TRBD1 (5 bases). CDR1 is MNHNY, CDR2 SVGAGI, per germline (reference sequence). This CDR3 spans 12 amino acids. V lost 8 bases and J lost 4, with 11 bases in between. The CDR3 spells CASGGAVTEAFF. For the CDR3, the DNA is TGTGCCAGCGGTGGGGCGGTCACTGAAGCTTTCTTT.

The chain recombines TRBV6-1 with TRBJ1-1; D not resolved. V was shortened by 3 bases and J by 0 bases, with 11 bases between the two germline ends. This CDR3 comprises 15 residues. CDR1 is MNHNS, CDR2 SASEGT, per germline. Written as DNA, the CDR3 is TGTGCCAGCAGTGAGGCGGCGACTATGAACACTGAAGCTTTCTTT. It is translated as CASSEAATMNTEAFF.

This chain connects TRBV6-5 to TRBJ1-6, with 7 bases that match TRBD1. The germline CDR1 and CDR2 sequences are MNHEY and SVGAGI. CDR3 length: 14 amino acids. J lost 7 bases, V lost 7 bases, and 7 bases had no gene match. The CDR3 nucleotides are TGTGCCAGCAACCCACAGGGGAAGAATTCACCCCTCCACTTT. Its protein product is CASNPQGKNSPLHF.

This chain uses TRBV11-1 with TRBJ2-1; 9 bases match TRBD1. V lost 6 bases and J lost 4; bases outside the gene matches: 7. Looked up from germline, CDR1 is SGHAT and CDR2 is FQDESV (reference sequence). The CDR3 is made up of 15 amino acids. CDR3 loop: CASREGQGWYNEQFF. The CDR3 DNA is TGTGCCAGCAGGGAGGGACAGGGCTGGTACAATGAGCAGTTCTTC.

CDR3 residues: CASSQVVATGRYEQYF. The CDR3 DNA is TGTGCCAGCAGCCAAGTGGTAGCGACAGGGCGCTACGAGCAGTACTTC. The V gene is TRBV14, the J gene TRBJ2-7; the match to TRBD1 covers 7 bases. Trimming at V came to 1 base and at J to 3 bases, leaving 9 bases not matched to a gene. The CDR3 runs to 16 residues. Germline V gene data show CDR1 as SGHDN and CDR2 as FVKESK.

The J gene is TRBJ1-5, the V gene TRBV5-6; D ambiguous. The CDR3 length is 13 residues. CDR1 and CDR2 (germline): SGHDT, YYEEEE. V shed 2 bases and J shed 4 bases, with 7 bases lying between them. The CDR3, as DNA: TGTGCCAGCAGCTTTTCGGTGAATCAGCCCCAGCATTTT. Translated: CASSFSVNQPQHF. The whole variable domain, filled in from reference TRBV5-6 and TRBJ1-5, reads DAGVTQSPTHLIKTRGQQVTLRCSPKSGHDTVSWYQQALGQGPQFIFQYYEEEERQRGNFPDRFSGHQFPNYSSELNVNALLLGDSALYLCASSFSVNQPQHFGDGTRLSIL.

This chain links TRBV18 with TRBJ2-7; unclear D gene. The germline V gene has CDR1 KGHSH and CDR2 LQKENI. The CDR3 sequence is 14 residues long. Trimming shortened V by 0 bases and J by 2 bases, and 8 bases separated the two germline ends. The CDR3 bases are TGTGCCAGCTCACCACCTAACACAGCCTACGAGCAGTACTTC. Protein: CASSPPNTAYEQYF.

The chain joins TRBV5-4 to TRBJ2-1, with D perhaps matching TRBD1 (5 bases). Trimming took off 0 bases at V and 4 bases at J, with 11 bases between the two ends. The CDR3 has 15 amino acids. CDR1 and CDR2 (germline): SGHNT, YYREEE (reference sequence). CDR3: CASSLGQTVYNEQFF. CDR3 DNA sequence: TGTGCCAGCAGCTTGGGACAGACAGTATACAATGAGCAGTTCTTC.

This chain uses TRBV7-9 with TRBJ2-7; perhaps TRBD2 as D (6 bases). CDR3 length equals 14 residues. Germline V gene lookup returns CDR1 SEHNR and CDR2 FQNEAQ (reference sequence). V was trimmed by 5 bases and J by 5 bases, leaving 16 bases between them. CDR3 residues: CASSRFEGGDEQYF. The CDR3 coding sequence is TGTGCCAGCAGCCGTTTTGAGGGAGGCGACGAGCAGTACTTC.

The rearrangement links TRBV30 to TRBJ2-7; D is undetermined. Per germline, CDR1 GTSNPN and CDR2 SVGIG (reference sequence). The CDR3 spans 14 residues. The germline V and J ends were trimmed by 0 bases and 2 bases, with 11 bases remaining between them. The CDR3 reads CAWSVGGQTYEQYF. In nucleotides, the CDR3 is TGTGCCTGGAGTGTTGGTGGGCAGACCTACGAGCAGTACTTC.

The V and J genes are TRBV27 and TRBJ2-7; D may be TRBD2 (5 bases). Germline V lookup: CDR1 MNHEY, CDR2 SMNVEV (reference sequence). The CDR3 has 20 residues. Between the trimmed V and J ends, which lost 6 bases and 3 bases, there was a span of 33 bases. The CDR3 loop reads CASSYTTFGSGGGYFYEQYF. The DNA of the CDR3 is TGTGCCAGCAGCTACACGACGTTCGGTTCCGGCGGAGGATATTTCTACGAGCAGTACTTC.

The rearrangement links TRBV5-4 to TRBJ1-6, with 8 bases that match TRBD1. The junction had 12 bases not matched to a gene; V was cut back by 4 bases and J by 6 bases. Germline CDR1 SGHNT, CDR2 YYREEE (reference sequence). The CDR3 length is 17 residues. The CDR3 DNA reads as TGTGCCAGCAGCCCTAACTTTGGACAGGGCAGTAATTCACCCCTCCACTTT. This gives the protein CASSPNFGQGSNSPLHF.

This chain connects TRBV3-1 (or the pseudogene TRBV3-2) to TRBJ2-2, with 14 bases matching TRBD2. CDR3 length equals 16 residues. After removal of 5 bases from V and 5 bases from J, the junction contained 4 bases not matched to a gene. The germline V gene encodes CDR1 LGHDT and CDR2 YNNKEL (reference sequence). The CDR3 protein is CASSGLAGGGTGELFF. The CDR3 nucleotides are TGTGCCAGCAGCGGACTAGCGGGAGGAGGAACCGGGGAGCTGTTTTTT.

The chain couples TRBV3-1 (or the pseudogene TRBV3-2) to TRBJ2-4; 8 bases align to TRBD2. Germline V gene data show CDR1 as LGHDT and CDR2 as YNNKEL (reference sequence). Trimming at V came to 4 bases and at J to 8 bases, leaving 7 bases not matched to a gene. The CDR3 contains 14 residues. The chain's CDR3 is CASSLTSGGDIQYF. The CDR3 DNA reads TGTGCCAGCAGCCTTACTAGCGGAGGCGACATTCAGTACTTC.

V is TRBV20-1 and J is TRBJ2-1, with D tentatively TRBD2 (5 bases). Trimming stripped 3 bases from V and 7 bases from J, with 16 bases between. The CDR3 runs to 14 residues. CDR1 is DFQATT and CDR2 is SNEGSKA in the germline V gene (reference sequence). CDR3 protein: CSASRTNTRNEQFF. The CDR3 DNA follows: TGCAGTGCTAGTAGGACCAATACTAGGAATGAGCAGTTCTTC.

The J gene is TRBJ1-1, the V gene TRBV4-2, with TRBD1 identical over 8 bases. Germline CDR1 reads LGHNA; CDR2 reads YNFKEQ. CDR3 length: 14 amino acids. Unmatched junction bases numbered 9, after V lost 7 bases and J lost 5 bases. The CDR3 reads CASKPRDRGTEAFF. In DNA, the CDR3 is TGTGCCAGCAAACCTCGCGACAGGGGAACTGAAGCTTTCTTT.

The rearrangement uses TRBV2 and TRBJ1-2; TRBD1 matches 12 bases. CDR3 size: 13 residues. Germline V gene lookup returns CDR1 SNHLY and CDR2 FYNNEI. Losses at the gene ends were 8 bases for V and 4 bases for J; bases not matched to a gene: 2. As DNA, the CDR3 is TGTGCCAGCGGGACAGGGGGCTTCTATGGCTACACCTTC. Residues: CASGTGGFYGYTF.

About this clone itself: This CDR3 is also generated by other DNA sequences in the sample. The chain carries TRBV30 and TRBJ2-2; no firm D call. The V gene lost 0 bases and the J gene lost 8 bases, with 10 bases spanning the gap. The CDR3 sequence is 13 residues long. The germline CDR1 and CDR2 sequences are GTSNPN and SVGIG (reference sequence). The DNA for the CDR3 is TGTGCCTGGAGTGTTCGCGGCACAGGGGAGCTGTTTTTT. Translating gives CAWSVRGTGELFF.

The rearrangement links TRBV5-8 to TRBJ1-5; no firm D call. In germline, CDR1 is SGHTS, CDR2 YDEGEE. V lost 5 bases and J 7 bases, leaving 16 bases between the germline ends. The CDR3 is made up of 14 amino acids. The CDR3 reads CASRRPSGNQPQHF. CDR3 in DNA: TGTGCCAGCAGACGACCTTCAGGAAACCAGCCCCAGCATTTT.

The chain has TRBV27 and TRBJ1-5; the D is unclear. The CDR3 totals 12 residues. V dropped 3 bases and J dropped 2 bases, with 2 bases sitting between them. Germline V lookup: CDR1 MNHEY, CDR2 SMNVEV (reference sequence). The CDR3 region has the DNA TGTGCCAGCAGTTTCGGCAATCAGCCCCAGCATTTT. It translates to CASSFGNQPQHF.

This sequence joins TRBV11-2 and TRBJ2-5; TRBD1 might be the D (5 bases). CDR3 length: 14 amino acids. Germline loops: CDR1 SGHAT, CDR2 FQNNGV. V was pared by 3 bases and J by 4 bases, with 12 bases between. Here the CDR3 DNA reads TGTGCCAGCAGCTTCGACAGACCTATAGAGACCCAGTACTTC. Its translation: CASSFDRPIETQYF.